The 25 T cell receptor beta chains below come from one sample, sequenced in a study of CD8 T cells in Susac syndrome. RNA in amounts of roughly 0.5 to 1 ug was reverse transcribed with random hexamers. TCRdb independently ran MiXCR on the immunoSEQ multiplex PCR reads; one entry per CDR3 protein. The sample holds hundreds of thousands of distinct CDR3 sequences, about 95% seen once. The sample consisted of CD4+ T cells from PBMCs. These receptors were taken from a human donor with Susac syndrome.

J is TRBJ2-2 and V is TRBV24-1; D is possibly TRBD2 (6 bases). This CDR3 has 16 amino acids. Germline CDR1 reads KGHDR; CDR2 reads SFDVKD. V lost 7 bases, J lost 5 bases, and 19 bases lay in between. Written as DNA, the CDR3 is TGTGCCACCAGCGAAAGGGACTTCGGTACGACCGGGGAGCTGTTTTTT. Amino acids: CATSERDFGTTGELFF.

The chain employs TRBV28 and TRBJ1-2, with D hard to call. V lost 5 bases and J lost 7, with 14 bases in between. There are 13 residues in the CDR3. Germline V CDR1 and CDR2: MDHEN, SYDVKM. The CDR3 nucleotides are TGTGCCAGCAGTGCCCGGTTGTTAGGTGGCTACACCTTC. Protein: CASSARLLGGYTF.

This sequence joins TRBV5-1 and TRBJ1-1; TRBD1 aligns across 10 bases. Germline V lookup: CDR1 SGHRS, CDR2 YFSETQ. V dropped 7 bases and J dropped 3; count of bases not matched to a gene: 12. The CDR3 runs to 16 residues. CDR3 DNA: TGCGCCAGCTCATATGATTCCGGGACAGGGGACACTGAAGCTTTCTTT. Amino acids: CASSYDSGTGDTEAFF.

The chain couples TRBV3-1 to TRBJ2-7, with a weak D call TRBD1 (7 bases). In germline, CDR1 is LGHDT, CDR2 YNNKEL (reference sequence). V shed 0 bases and J shed 6 bases, with 15 bases lying between them. This CDR3 contains 15 residues. As DNA, the CDR3 is TGTGCCAGCAGCCAAGATACGGGGGCAGGGGGCGAGCAGTACTTC. Amino acids: CASSQDTGAGGEQYF.

This chain connects TRBV20-1 to TRBJ2-5, with 13 nucleotides matching TRBD2. Germline CDR1 reads DFQATT; CDR2 reads SNEGSKA (reference sequence). The CDR3 has 15 amino acids. V was pared by 3 bases and J by 5 bases, with 6 bases of the junction left unmatched. DNA for the CDR3: TGCAGTGCTAGTTTACTAGCGGGGGGGAGTGAGACCCAGTACTTC. Its translation: CSASLLAGGSETQYF.

This clonotype has only one observation. J is TRBJ1-5 and V is TRBV5-6; unclear D gene. The V end lost 0 bases, the J end lost 0 bases, and 7 bases lay between the germline ends. This CDR3 is built from 15 residues. CDR1 SGHDT and CDR2 YYEEEE come from the germline V gene. CDR3 coding DNA: TGTGCCAGCAGCTTGGCCAGATATAGCAATCAGCCCCAGCATTTT. Translating gives CASSLARYSNQPQHF.

The chain recombines TRBV15 with TRBJ2-1; unclear D gene. Germline assignment: CDR1 LNHNV and CDR2 YYDKDF (reference sequence). This CDR3 spans 13 amino acids. Trimming shortened V by 5 bases and J by 6 bases, and 11 bases separated the two germline ends. This chain's CDR3 is CATSSRAPNEQFF. CDR3 sequence (DNA): TGTGCCACCAGCTCCCGGGCCCCCAATGAGCAGTTCTTC.

The table lists this clonotype with a count of one. The chain links TRBV7-2 to TRBJ2-7, with a weak D call TRBD2 (6 bases). CDR3 size: 14 residues. The germline V gene has CDR1 SGHTA and CDR2 FQGNSA. V was shortened by 0 bases and J by 0 bases, with 6 bases between the two germline ends. CDR3 sequence (DNA): TGTGCCAGCAGCTTAGCGGGGGGCTCCTACGAGCAGTACTTC. Translating gives CASSLAGGSYEQYF.

The rearrangement links TRBV6-1 to TRBJ1-4; D perhaps matches TRBD1 (5 bases). The length of the CDR3 is 16 residues. The germline V gene has CDR1 MNHNS and CDR2 SASEGT. The germline V and J ends were trimmed by 6 bases and 2 bases, with 16 bases remaining between them. The CDR3 region has the DNA TGTGCCAGCAGCCGGGACCACTGGAGGACTAATGAAAAACTGTTTTTT. It codes for CASSRDHWRTNEKLFF.

The chain links TRBV15 to TRBJ1-5; a weak D match, TRBD1 (5 bases). This CDR3 contains 15 residues. Germline V gene sequence: CDR1 LNHNV, CDR2 YYDKDF (reference sequence). Trimming took 4 bases from V and 5 from J, leaving 15 bases between them. The CDR3 bases are TGTGCCACCAGCACCGGGGCTCCGGGGGATCAGCCCCAGCATTTT. Protein: CATSTGAPGDQPQHF.

The rearrangement links TRBV6-6 to TRBJ1-1; TRBD1 agrees at 7 bases. This CDR3 contains 15 residues. Germline V gives CDR1 MNHNY, CDR2 SVGAGI (reference sequence). After removal of 8 bases from V and 1 base from J, the junction contained 10 bases not matched to a gene. CDR3 residues: CASRTGLEWNTEAFF. CDR3 coding DNA: TGTGCCAGCCGGACAGGCCTCGAATGGAACACTGAAGCTTTCTTT.

The count of this clonotype is one. The rearrangement links TRBV5-1 to TRBJ2-1, with D possibly being TRBD1 (6 bases). V gave up 3 bases and J gave up 7 bases, with 14 bases separating them. This CDR3 has 14 amino acids. Per germline, CDR1 SGHRS and CDR2 YFSETQ. The CDR3 protein is CASSSLRQANEQFF. CDR3 nucleotide sequence: TGCGCCAGCAGCTCCCTCAGACAGGCGAATGAGCAGTTCTTC.

The chain combines TRBV19 with TRBJ2-7, with 7 bases identical to TRBD1. J lost 4 bases, V lost 3 bases, and 3 bases had no gene match. This CDR3 contains 13 residues. Germline V lookup: CDR1 LNHDA, CDR2 SQIVND (reference sequence). CDR3 DNA: TGTGCCAGTAGTATCGGGACAGAGTACGAGCAGTACTTC. It specifies CASSIGTEYEQYF.

The chain has TRBV6-1 and TRBJ1-2; D is unclear. This CDR3 is built from 13 residues. Trimming cost V 0 bases and J 4 bases, with 6 bases left between them. Germline V CDR1 and CDR2: MNHNS, SASEGT. CDR3 sequence: CASSEATSYGYTF. CDR3 coding DNA: TGTGCCAGCAGTGAAGCGACTTCCTATGGCTACACCTTC.

This sequence joins TRBV18 and TRBJ2-5; D is perhaps TRBD2 (6 bases). In germline, CDR1 is KGHSH, CDR2 LQKENI. V was trimmed by 2 bases and J by 2 bases, leaving 9 bases between them. The CDR3 has 14 residues. This CDR3 reads CASSPGTRQETQYF. The CDR3 region has the DNA TGTGCCAGCTCACCAGGGACTCGTCAAGAGACCCAGTACTTC. Looking up the rest from reference TRBV18 and TRBJ2-5 gives the full variable domain: NAGVMQNPRHLVRRRGQEARLRCSPMKGHSHVYWYRQLPEEGLKFMVYLQKENIIDESGMPKERFSAEFPKEGPSILRIQQVVRGDSAAYFCASSPGTRQETQYFGPGTRLLVL.

Here the CDR3 DNA reads TGTGCCAGCAGTTCGGTCGTGGGGGAAGGAGGGGAGTGGTCACCCCTCCACTTT. Translation gives CASSSVVGEGGEWSPLHF. V gene TRBV28 combines with J gene TRBJ1-6, with a possible D match to TRBD1 (5 bases). This CDR3 region has 18 residues. V shed 4 bases and J shed 10 bases, with 26 bases lying between them. Germline loops: CDR1 MDHEN, CDR2 SYDVKM.

This clonotype appeared a single time. The J gene is TRBJ2-2, the V gene TRBV9; D gene unclear. V was trimmed by 0 bases and J by 6 bases, leaving 9 bases between them. Germline lookup yields CDR1 SGDLS and CDR2 YYNGEE. CDR3 size: 14 residues. The CDR3: CASSVVGSSGELFF. CDR3 nucleotides: TGTGCCAGCAGCGTAGTGGGCTCTTCCGGGGAGCTGTTTTTT.

This chain joins TRBV12-5 and TRBJ2-1; D gene unclear. V was cut by 2 bases and J by 4 bases, with 6 bases left in between. CDR3 length: 13 amino acids. Looked up from germline, CDR1 is LGHNT and CDR2 is FRNRAP. DNA of the CDR3: TGTGCTAGTGGTTTGCCCGGTTACAATGAGCAGTTCTTC. Translation gives CASGLPGYNEQFF.

J is TRBJ2-5 and V is TRBV29-1; no reliable D call. The CDR3 has 13 amino acids. V gave up 7 bases and J gave up 5 bases, with 17 bases separating them. Germline lookup yields CDR1 SQVTM and CDR2 ANQGSEA. CDR3 protein: CSDLGVGSETQYF. The CDR3 DNA sequence: TGCAGCGACCTGGGCGTTGGGTCGGAGACCCAGTACTTC. The full variable domain, in which reference TRBV29-1 and TRBJ2-5 provide the parts outside the CDR3, is SAVISQKPSRDICQRGTSLTIQCQVDSQVTMMFWYRQQPGQSLTLIATANQGSEATYESGFVIDKFPISRPNLTFSTLTVSNMSPEDSSIYLCSDLGVGSETQYFGPGTRLLVL.

The J gene is TRBJ2-5, the V gene TRBV5-4, with 7 bases identical to TRBD1. V shed 4 bases, J shed 2 bases, and the junction held 5 bases outside the gene matches. Germline CDR1 and CDR2: SGHNT and YYREEE (reference sequence). The length of the CDR3 is 14 residues. Here the CDR3 DNA reads TGTGCCAGCAGCCAAGGGGACAGACAAGAGACCCAGTACTTC. This sequence encodes CASSQGDRQETQYF.

The chain carries TRBV30 and TRBJ1-2; D is possibly TRBD1 (6 bases). The V and J ends lost 1 base and 4 bases respectively, with 13 bases between them. In germline, CDR1 is GTSNPN, CDR2 SVGIG (reference sequence). This CDR3 comprises 14 residues. CDR3 sequence: CAWSGSSGVYGYTF. The CDR3, as DNA: TGTGCCTGGAGTGGTTCTTCAGGGGTCTATGGCTACACCTTC.

The chain links TRBV3-1 to TRBJ1-1; no firm D call. This CDR3 is 13 amino acids long. CDR1 and CDR2 from the germline V gene are LGHDT and YNNKEL (reference sequence). V lost 1 base, J lost 3 bases, and 6 bases lay in between. In nucleotides, the CDR3 is TGTGCCAGCAGCCAAGGACCGGACACTGAAGCTTTCTTT. Translated: CASSQGPDTEAFF. The full variable domain, rest sourced from reference TRBV3-1 and TRBJ1-1, is DTAVSQTPKYLVTQMGNDKSIKCEQNLGHDTMYWYKQDSKKFLKIMFSYNNKELIINETVPNRFSPKSPDKAHLNLHINSLELGDSAVYFCASSQGPDTEAFFGQGTRLTVV.

This clonotype has just one count. V is TRBV5-1 and J is TRBJ2-7; weak D call: TRBD1 (5 bases). Trimming took 0 bases from V and 2 from J, leaving 9 bases between them. The CDR3 spans 14 residues. Germline CDR1 and CDR2: SGHRS and YFSETQ. CDR3 sequence (DNA): TGCGCCAGCAGCTTGGAGGGCAGGGCCTACGAGCAGTACTTC. Translation: CASSLEGRAYEQYF.

The chain employs TRBV3-1 and TRBJ2-2, with a weak D call TRBD2 (5 bases). There are 15 residues in the CDR3. Germline V gene lookup returns CDR1 LGHDT and CDR2 YNNKEL (reference sequence). Trimming removed 0 bases at V and 9 bases at J, with 14 bases between. The CDR3 bases are TGTGCCAGCAGCCAAGAGGGAACGGGGATCAGGGAGCTGTTTTTT. Residues: CASSQEGTGIRELFF.

In its sample, this clonotype was seen once. V and J are TRBV18 and TRBJ2-2; D not resolved. Germline V gene data show CDR1 as KGHSH and CDR2 as LQKENI. The CDR3 sequence is 17 residues long. Trimming removed 2 bases from V and 0 bases from J, with 13 bases in between. CDR3 residues: CASSPFRVSPNTGELFF. Here the CDR3 DNA reads TGTGCCAGCTCACCATTCCGAGTGTCGCCGAACACCGGGGAGCTGTTTTTT.